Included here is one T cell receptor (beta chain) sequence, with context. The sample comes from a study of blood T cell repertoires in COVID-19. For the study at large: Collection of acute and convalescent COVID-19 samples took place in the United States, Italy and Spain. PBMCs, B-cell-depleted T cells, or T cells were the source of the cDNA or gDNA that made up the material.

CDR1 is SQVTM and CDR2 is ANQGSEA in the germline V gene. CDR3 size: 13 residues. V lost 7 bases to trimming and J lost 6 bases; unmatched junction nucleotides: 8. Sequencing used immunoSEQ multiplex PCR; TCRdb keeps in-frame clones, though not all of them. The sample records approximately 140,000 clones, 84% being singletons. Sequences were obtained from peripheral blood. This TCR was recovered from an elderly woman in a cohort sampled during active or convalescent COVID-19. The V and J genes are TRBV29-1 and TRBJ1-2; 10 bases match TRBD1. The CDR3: CSALDRGLNGYTF. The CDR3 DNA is TGCAGCGCGCTCGACAGGGGGCTTAATGGCTACACCTTC.